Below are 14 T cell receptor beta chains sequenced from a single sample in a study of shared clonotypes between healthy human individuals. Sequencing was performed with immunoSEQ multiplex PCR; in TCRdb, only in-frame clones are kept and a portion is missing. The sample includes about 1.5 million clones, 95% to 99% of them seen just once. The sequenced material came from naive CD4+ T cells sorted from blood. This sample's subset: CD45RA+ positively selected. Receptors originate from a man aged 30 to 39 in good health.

CDR3 sequence: CASSYRTGSSYEQYF. The CDR3 nucleotides are TGTGCCAGCAGTTACAGGACAGGGTCTTCCTACGAGCAGTACTTC. J is TRBJ2-7 and V is TRBV6-5; 8 positions agree with TRBD1. The CDR3 is made up of 15 amino acids. Germline CDR1 is MNHEY and CDR2 is SVGAGI. V lost 2 bases and J lost 1; bases outside the gene matches: 4.

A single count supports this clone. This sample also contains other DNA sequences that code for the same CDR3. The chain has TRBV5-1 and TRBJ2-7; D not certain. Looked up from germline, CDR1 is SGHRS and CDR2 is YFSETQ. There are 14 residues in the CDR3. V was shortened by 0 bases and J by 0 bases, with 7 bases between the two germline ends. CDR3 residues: CASSLVSGSYEQYF. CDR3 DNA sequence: TGCGCCAGCAGCTTGGTCTCGGGCTCCTACGAGCAGTACTTC.

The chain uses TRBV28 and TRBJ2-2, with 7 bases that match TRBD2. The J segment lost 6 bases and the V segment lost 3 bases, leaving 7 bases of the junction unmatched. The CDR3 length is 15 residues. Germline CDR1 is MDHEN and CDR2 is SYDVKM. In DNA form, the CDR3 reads TGTGCCAGCAGTTTTACCTCCCGGGAGGCCGGGGAGCTGTTTTTT. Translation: CASSFTSREAGELFF.

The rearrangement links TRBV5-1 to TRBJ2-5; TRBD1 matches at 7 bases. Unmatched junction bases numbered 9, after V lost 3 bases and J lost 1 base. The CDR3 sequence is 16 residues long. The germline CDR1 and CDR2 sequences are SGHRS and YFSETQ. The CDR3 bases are TGCGCCAGCAGCTCCACAAAGGGACAGTTCCAAGAGACCCAGTACTTC. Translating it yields CASSSTKGQFQETQYF.

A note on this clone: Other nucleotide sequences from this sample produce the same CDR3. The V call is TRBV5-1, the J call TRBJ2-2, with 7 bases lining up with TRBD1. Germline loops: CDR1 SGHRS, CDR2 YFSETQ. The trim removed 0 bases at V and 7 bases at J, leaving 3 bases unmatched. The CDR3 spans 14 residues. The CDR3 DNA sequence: TGCGCCAGCAGCTTGGGACAGGGCGGCGGGGAGCTGTTTTTT. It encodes CASSLGQGGGELFF.

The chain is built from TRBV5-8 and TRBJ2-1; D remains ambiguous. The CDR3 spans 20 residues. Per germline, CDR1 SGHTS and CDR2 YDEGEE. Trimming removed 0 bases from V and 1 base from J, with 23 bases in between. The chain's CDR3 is CASSLAVSRNRLRSYNEQFF. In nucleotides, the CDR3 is TGTGCCAGCAGCTTGGCGGTTTCTAGGAATCGGCTAAGGTCCTACAATGAGCAGTTCTTC. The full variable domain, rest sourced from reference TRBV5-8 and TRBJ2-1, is EAGVTQSPTHLIKTRGQQATLRCSPISGHTSVYWYQQALGLGLQFLLWYDEGEERNRGNFPPRFSGRQFPNYSSELNVNALELEDSALYLCASSLAVSRNRLRSYNEQFFGPGTRLTVL.

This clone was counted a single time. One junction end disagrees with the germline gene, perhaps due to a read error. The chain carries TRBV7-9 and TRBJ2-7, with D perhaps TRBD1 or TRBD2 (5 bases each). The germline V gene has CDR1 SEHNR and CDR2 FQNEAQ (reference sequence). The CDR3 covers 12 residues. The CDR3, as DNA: TGTGCCAGCAGCCCGACGGGTGCCTCCGGGGCTTTT. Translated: CASSPTGASGAF.

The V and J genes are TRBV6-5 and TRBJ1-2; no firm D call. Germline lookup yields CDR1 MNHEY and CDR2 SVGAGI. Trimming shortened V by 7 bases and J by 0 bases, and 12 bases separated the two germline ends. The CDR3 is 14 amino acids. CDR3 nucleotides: TGTGCCAGCAAGCAGGATACTTCTAACTATGGCTACACCTTC. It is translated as CASKQDTSNYGYTF.

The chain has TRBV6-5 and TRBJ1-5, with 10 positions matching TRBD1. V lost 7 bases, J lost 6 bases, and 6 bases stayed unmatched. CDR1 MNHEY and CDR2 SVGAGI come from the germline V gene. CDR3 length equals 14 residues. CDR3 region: CASKRQGAGQPQHF. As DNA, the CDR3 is TGTGCCAGCAAACGACAGGGGGCTGGTCAGCCCCAGCATTTT.

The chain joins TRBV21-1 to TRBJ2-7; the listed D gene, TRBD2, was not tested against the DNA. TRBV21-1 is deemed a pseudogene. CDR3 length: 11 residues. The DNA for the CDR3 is TGTGCCAGCAGCCTTAGGAGGGGCCAGTACTTC. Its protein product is CASSLRRGQYF.

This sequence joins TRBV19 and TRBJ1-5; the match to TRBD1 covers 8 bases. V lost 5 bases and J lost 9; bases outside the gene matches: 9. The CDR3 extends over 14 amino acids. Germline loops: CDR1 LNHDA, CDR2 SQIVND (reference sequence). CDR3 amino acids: CASSGIAGGLPQHF. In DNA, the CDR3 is TGTGCCAGTAGTGGCATTGCAGGGGGCTTGCCCCAGCATTTT.

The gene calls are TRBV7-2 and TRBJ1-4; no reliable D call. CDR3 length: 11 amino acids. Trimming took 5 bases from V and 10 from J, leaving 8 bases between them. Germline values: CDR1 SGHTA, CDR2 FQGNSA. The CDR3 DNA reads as TGTGCCAGCAGCCAAGGCCTAAAACTGTTTTTT. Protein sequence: CASSQGLKLFF. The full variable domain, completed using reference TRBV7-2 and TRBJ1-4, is GAGVSQSPSNKVTEKGKDVELRCDPISGHTALYWYRQSLGQGLEFLIYFQGNSAPDKSGLPSDRFSAERTGGSVSTLTIQRTQQEDSAVYLCASSQGLKLFFGSGTQLSVL.

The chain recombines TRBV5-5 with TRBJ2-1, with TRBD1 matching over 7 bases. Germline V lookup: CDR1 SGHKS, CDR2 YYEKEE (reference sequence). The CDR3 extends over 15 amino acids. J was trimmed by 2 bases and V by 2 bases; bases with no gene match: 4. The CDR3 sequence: CASSFRDSTYNEQFF. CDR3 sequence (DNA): TGTGCCAGCAGCTTCAGGGACAGCACCTACAATGAGCAGTTCTTC.

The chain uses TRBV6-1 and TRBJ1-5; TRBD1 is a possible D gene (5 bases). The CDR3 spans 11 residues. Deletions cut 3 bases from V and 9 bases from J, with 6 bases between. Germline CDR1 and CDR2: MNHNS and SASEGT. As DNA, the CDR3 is TGTGCCAGCAGTGAGGGGGGGCCCCAGCATTTT. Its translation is CASSEGGPQHF.